These T cell receptor beta chains were read from a single sample in a study of T cell repertoires in aging, cancer and after chemotherapy. TCRdb recomputed calls from the multiplex PCR reads with MiXCR, one row per CDR3 protein. The sample yields fewer than 15,000 distinct CDR3 sequences, roughly 25% seen once. The source material was blood. The source of these receptors is a human donor in good health. Both conserved end residues are part of each CDR3. A D gene is named only where the DNA matches it firmly. Size is omitted from some rows. Given values are once, few, many or a class for expanded clones.

clone_size | d_call | j_call | v_call | cdr3_aa | cdr3_nt
- | TRBD2 | TRBJ2-3 | TRBV6-6 | CASSARTSGHTDTQYF | TGTGCCAGCAGTGCCCGGACTAGCGGTCACACAGATACGCAGTATTTT
- | TRBD1 | TRBJ1-5 | TRBV7-9 | CASSLRQGGQPQHF | TGTGCCAGCAGCTTAAGGCAGGGGGGTCAGCCCCAGCATTTT
many | - | TRBJ2-7 | TRBV6-1 | CASSPYSYEQYF | TGTGCCAGCAGTCCTTACTCCTACGAGCAGTACTTC
few | TRBD1 | TRBJ1-1 | TRBV6-6 | CASSDLDRGRGTEAFF | TGTGCCAGCAGTGATCTGGACAGGGGGCGCGGAACTGAAGCTTTCTTT
- | TRBD1 | TRBJ1-6 | TRBV19 | CASSSHGTGDSPLHF | TGTGCCAGTAGTTCGCACGGGACAGGGGATTCACCCCTCCACTTT
few | TRBD2 | TRBJ2-2 | TRBV7-2 | CASSERGTGELFF | TGTGCCAGCAGCGAGCGGGGCACCGGGGAGCTGTTTTTT
- | TRBD2 | TRBJ2-1 | TRBV5-6 | CASSSGLAGGPFYNEQFF | TGTGCCAGCAGCTCTGGACTAGCGGGGGGGCCATTCTACAATGAGCAGTTCTTC
- | TRBD1 | TRBJ1-1 | TRBV6-2/TRBV6-3 | CASSAGTGWNTEAFF | TGTGCCAGCAGCGCCGGGACAGGGTGGAACACTGAAGCTTTCTTT
- | TRBD2 | TRBJ2-7 | TRBV19 | CASSGLAGVSHEQYF | TGTGCCAGTAGTGGACTAGCGGGGGTCAGCCACGAGCAGTACTTC
few | TRBD1 | TRBJ1-5 | TRBV20-1 | CSTRQGVASQPQHF | TGCAGTACGAGACAGGGAGTAGCGAGTCAGCCCCAGCATTTT
- | TRBD1 | TRBJ2-7 | TRBV15 | CATSRGGTGSYEQYF | TGTGCCACCAGCAGAGGCGGGACAGGTTCCTACGAGCAGTACTTC
few | - | TRBJ2-5 | TRBV21-1 | CASSKVVRQETQYF | TGTGCCAGCAGCAAAGTCGTCAGGCAAGAGACCCAGTACTTC
- | - | TRBJ2-2 | TRBV6-5 | CASSYSSAGPVDGELFF | TGTGCCAGCAGTTACTCGTCCGCAGGTCCGGTGGACGGGGAGCTGTTTTTT
- | TRBD2 | TRBJ2-3 | TRBV20-1 | CSASVREYADTQYF | TGCAGTGCTAGTGTGCGGGAGTATGCAGATACGCAGTATTTT
- | TRBD2 | TRBJ2-2 | TRBV12-3/TRBV12-4 | CASSSLGSGGNTGELFF | TGTGCCAGCAGTTCCCTGGGGAGCGGGGGGAACACCGGGGAGCTGTTTTTT
few | TRBD1 | TRBJ1-2 | TRBV28 | CASSLGQGANYGYTF | TGTGCCAGCAGTCTCGGACAGGGAGCTAACTATGGCTACACCTTC
few | - | TRBJ2-2 | TRBV30 | CAWSVERVTGELFF | TGTGCCTGGAGTGTAGAAAGGGTCACCGGGGAGCTGTTTTTT
- | - | TRBJ1-4 | TRBV10-3 | CAISWTDEKLFF | TGTGCCATCAGTTGGACGGACGAAAAACTGTTTTTT
- | - | TRBJ1-2 | TRBV14 | CASSQWSYGYTF | TGTGCCAGCAGCCAATGGTCGTATGGCTACACCTTC
- | - | TRBJ2-5 | TRBV5-4 | CASSLRTSPLGETQYF | TGTGCCAGCAGCCTTCGGACCAGCCCATTAGGAGAGACCCAGTACTTC
medium-sized | - | TRBJ2-7 | TRBV29-1 | CSVSLGFLREQYF | TGCAGCGTTAGTCTTGGGTTCCTGAGGGAGCAGTACTTC
- | - | TRBJ1-2 | TRBV4-2 | CASSQGGQANYGYTF | TGTGCCAGCAGCCAAGGGGGGCAGGCGAACTATGGCTACACCTTC
- | TRBD2 | TRBJ2-1 | TRBV11-1 | CASSLGLAGFNEQFF | TGTGCCAGCAGCTTAGGACTAGCGGGGTTTAATGAGCAGTTCTTC
few | - | TRBJ1-5 | TRBV20-1 | CSAREGWGNQPQHF | TGCAGTGCTAGAGAGGGGTGGGGCAATCAGCCCCAGCATTTT
- | - | TRBJ2-5 | TRBV6-6 | CASSYAGLQETQYF | TGTGCCAGCAGTTACGCGGGGCTCCAAGAGACCCAGTACTTC
- | - | TRBJ2-1 | TRBV4-2 | CASSQERPTYNEQFF | TGTGCCAGCAGCCAAGAGCGACCGACCTACAATGAGCAGTTCTTC
- | - | TRBJ1-4 | TRBV6-5 | CASSFVTNEKLFF | TGTGCCAGCAGTTTTGTAACTAATGAAAAACTGTTTTTT
medium-sized | - | TRBJ2-3 | TRBV29-1 | CSVGTRTDTQYF | TGCAGCGTTGGCACCCGCACAGATACGCAGTATTTT
medium-sized | - | TRBJ1-6 | TRBV15 | CATSRDFSSPLHF | TGTGCCACCAGCAGAGACTTCAGTTCACCCCTCCACTTT
- | - | TRBJ1-2 | TRBV28 | CASSLSSYGYTF | TGTGCCAGCAGTTTATCCTCTTATGGCTACACCTTC
- | - | TRBJ1-1 | TRBV2 | CASSDPNTEAFF | TGTGCCAGCAGTGACCCGAACACTGAAGCTTTCTTT
- | - | TRBJ1-1 | TRBV19 | CASSTQVNTEAFF | TGTGCCAGTAGTACACAGGTGAACACTGAAGCTTTCTTT
- | - | TRBJ1-5 | TRBV12-5 | CASGLVSIQTILGGNQPQHF | TGTGCTAGTGGTTTGGTTTCAATACAGACAATTTTGGGGGGCAATCAGCCCCAGCATTTT
many | - | TRBJ1-5 | TRBV12-3/TRBV12-4 | CASSFAASNQPQHF | TGTGCCAGCAGTTTTGCTGCTAGCAATCAGCCCCAGCATTTT
few | - | TRBJ1-1 | TRBV15 | CATRHGDTEAFF | TGTGCCACCCGGCACGGAGACACTGAAGCTTTCTTT
few | TRBD1 | TRBJ2-2 | TRBV19 | CASSLRTGMNTGELFF | TGTGCCAGTAGTTTACGGACAGGGATGAACACCGGGGAGCTGTTTTTT
few | TRBD1 | TRBJ1-2 | TRBV6-1 | CASTTNRGLDYGYTF | TGTGCCAGCACCACAAACAGGGGATTAGACTATGGCTACACCTTC
few | - | TRBJ2-7 | TRBV6-6 | CASSLNLPTYEQYF | TGTGCCAGCAGTTTAAATCTTCCTACCTACGAGCAGTACTTC
- | - | TRBJ2-3 | TRBV5-1 | CASSLAGGDNTDTQYF | TGCGCCAGCAGCTTGGCCGGCGGGGATAACACAGATACGCAGTATTTT
- | - | TRBJ2-2 | TRBV20-1 | CSARDQGGGGTGELFF | TGCAGTGCTAGAGATCAGGGGGGGGGCGGCACCGGGGAGCTGTTTTTT
once | - | TRBJ1-1 | TRBV5-1 | CASSLMGGTEAFF | TGCGCCAGCAGCTTGATGGGGGGCACTGAAGCTTTCTTT
few | TRBD1 | TRBJ1-5 | TRBV30 | CAWSVGGQGPNQPQHF | TGTGCCTGGAGTGTAGGGGGACAGGGGCCGAATCAGCCCCAGCATTTT
medium-sized | - | TRBJ2-7 | TRBV29-1 | CSVERGYEQYF | TGCAGCGTTGAAAGGGGTTACGAGCAGTACTTC
few | - | TRBJ1-5 | TRBV20-1 | CSVRGGGNQPQHF | TGCAGTGTAAGGGGGGGGGGCAATCAGCCCCAGCATTTT
- | - | TRBJ1-4 | TRBV2 | CASYREVEKLFF | TGTGCCTCTTACAGGGAGGTTGAAAAACTGTTTTTT
- | TRBD1 | TRBJ1-2 | TRBV4-3 | CASSQLGQGYGYTF | TGCGCCAGCAGCCAACTGGGACAGGGCTATGGCTACACCTTC
few | TRBD1 | TRBJ2-7 | TRBV6-5 | CASRPTGGSYEQYF | TGTGCCAGCAGGCCCACAGGGGGCTCCTACGAGCAGTACTTC
- | TRBD2 | TRBJ2-2 | TRBV20-1 | CSASPPSGGAAGELFF | TGCAGTGCTAGCCCCCCTAGCGGGGGGGCCGCCGGGGAGCTGTTTTTT
few | - | TRBJ1-2 | TRBV10-3 | CAISESWGARSYGYTF | TGTGCCATCAGTGAGTCGTGGGGGGCGCGTAGCTATGGCTACACCTTC
few | - | TRBJ2-3 | TRBV24-1 | CATSDPQGTDTQYF | TGTGCCACCAGTGATCCCCAGGGTACAGATACGCAGTATTTT
- | - | TRBJ1-5 | TRBV6-1 | CASSEDSYSNQPQHF | TGTGCCAGCAGTGAAGACAGCTATAGCAATCAGCCCCAGCATTTT
- | - | TRBJ1-2 | TRBV20-1 | CSAPPPHLGYTF | TGCAGTGCCCCACCCCCCCACTTGGGCTACACCTTC
- | - | TRBJ2-5 | TRBV5-5 | CASSLGASGGTQYF | TGTGCCAGCAGCTTGGGGGCCTCTGGAGGGACCCAGTACTTC
- | - | TRBJ2-5 | TRBV7-2 | CASSLTAERTQYF | TGTGCTAGCAGCTTAACGGCGGAGCGGACCCAGTACTTC
- | - | TRBJ1-6 | TRBV12-3/TRBV12-4 | CASSLRAGTPLHF | TGTGCCAGCAGTTTAAGGGCGGGGACACCCCTCCACTTT
- | - | TRBJ1-5 | TRBV7-2 | CASSLAGGVSNQPQHF | TGTGCCAGCAGCTTAGCGGGGGGCGTTAGCAATCAGCCCCAGCATTTT
few | TRBD1 | TRBJ1-2 | TRBV12-3/TRBV12-4 | CASSRTHRAGGDGYTF | TGTGCCAGCAGTCGAACCCATAGGGCAGGGGGCGATGGCTACACCTTC
few | TRBD2 | TRBJ2-3 | TRBV19 | CASSRLAGGHADTQYF | TGTGCCAGTAGTCGGCTTGCGGGGGGGCATGCAGATACGCAGTATTTT
few | - | TRBJ2-3 | TRBV4-2 | CASSQDLRGGQKDTQYF | TGTGCCAGCAGCCAAGATTTGAGGGGGGGGCAGAAAGATACGCAGTATTTT
few | TRBD1 | TRBJ1-1 | TRBV25-1 | CASEVPLGTGHTEAFF | TGTGCCAGCGAGGTACCCCTTGGGACAGGGCACACTGAAGCTTTCTTT